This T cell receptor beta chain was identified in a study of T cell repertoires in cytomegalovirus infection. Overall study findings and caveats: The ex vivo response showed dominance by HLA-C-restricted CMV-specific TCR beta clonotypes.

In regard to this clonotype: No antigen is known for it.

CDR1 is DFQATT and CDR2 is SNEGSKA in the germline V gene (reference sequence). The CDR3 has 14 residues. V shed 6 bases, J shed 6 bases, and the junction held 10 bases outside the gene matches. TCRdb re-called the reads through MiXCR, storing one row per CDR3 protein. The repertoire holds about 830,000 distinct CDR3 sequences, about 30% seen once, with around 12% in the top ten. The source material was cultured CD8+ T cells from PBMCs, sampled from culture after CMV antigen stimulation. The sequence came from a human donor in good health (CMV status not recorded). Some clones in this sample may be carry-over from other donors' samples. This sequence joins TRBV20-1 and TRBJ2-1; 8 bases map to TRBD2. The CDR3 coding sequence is TGCAGTGCCGTAGCGGGGTTAGTAATCAATGAGCAGTTCTTC. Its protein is CSAVAGLVINEQFF.